Detailed here is one TCR beta chain. There is no known antigen for this receptor. There are no base qualities to consult, and no much larger clone falls within one base. This sample is drawn from a study of identical twins (dated by TCRdb to 2015 to 2016). Broadly, across the study: TCR alpha and beta repertoires from monozygotic twins, unrelated adults of various ages and cord blood were deep-sequenced to test whether fetal clonotypes persist. Replicate twin experiments were performed at different times using different library preparation protocols to rule out contamination.

Libraries were prepared through 5' RACE. Data came from an Illumina HiSeq 2000. Template switching added a universal primer binding site, and the final cDNA carried a unique molecular identifier that allowed TCR cDNA molecules to be counted accurately. Specific primers in the conserved constant-segment region were used to synthesize first-strand cDNA for the TCR alpha and beta chains. To control for contamination, every cDNA library was double barcoded, receiving both a SMART-Mk sample barcode and Illumina barcodes. TruSeq adapter sequences along with Illumina sample barcodes were introduced in two successive PCR steps. TCR alpha and beta cDNA libraries were sequenced on the Illumina HiSeq platform with custom primers. As for how the authors treated the data: Raw reads were processed with MiGEC to extract unique molecular identifiers, and MiXCR was used to determine CDR3 positions. Recombination models were inferred per individual with the repgenHMM and IGoR tools using an EM algorithm. The analysis of shared clonotypes was done with the tcR package in R, with sharing normalized by the product of cloneset sizes. To study raw recombination free of thymic and clonal selection effects, out-of-frame nonproductive sequences were analyzed. Through fastp at Q25 and MiXCR, TCRdb rebuilt clones from the public reads, retaining in-frame beta chains. Records with the same CDR3 protein are collapsed into one entry carrying the most frequent genes and DNA. Here the V and J calls rest on TCRdb's processing, not on the authors' analysis. A total of about 790,000 distinct CDR3 sequences appear in this sample, over 15% of them only once. Around 13% of the sample rests with the top ten.

Including the terminal cysteine and phenylalanine, the CDR3 comprises 14 residues. The CDR3 DNA has 42 bases and is translated from base 1. V was cut back by 2 bases and J by 0 bases, leaving a gap of 7 bases between them. As encoded in the germline V gene, CDR1 is LGHNA while CDR2 is YSLEER. Broader findings and caveats from the paper: Invariant T cells such as MAIT and iNKT could partly confound zero-insertion analyses, although diverse VJ usage argued against such confounding for most clonotypes. Compared with coincidental sharing between unrelated individuals, out-of-frame TCR alpha sequences shared between twins showed an excess of sequences with low generation probability. Fewer insertions were carried by abundant cord blood beta clonotypes; a weaker similar trend was observed in young adult naive repertoires, while no such trend was observed in memory repertoires. Because the same donors could not be followed over many years, conclusions were based on cross-sectional statistical analysis. In beta out-of-frame sequences, excess twin sharing was weaker, because having fewer shared sequences lowered the signal-to-noise ratio. Recombination models systematically underestimated out-of-frame TCR alpha sharing in monozygotic twins but agreed with sharing between unrelated individuals.

Every donor was a healthy Caucasian. Three pairs of female monozygotic twins, all aged roughly 18 to 29 years, were included in the twin cohort. The RNA used for TCR libraries was isolated from peripheral blood mononuclear cells. These data also featured in a second study, about T cells expressing NK-cell markers. As noted in the second study: About eight donors provided sorted CD3+CD56+NKG2C+, CD3+CD56+NKG2C- and CD3+CD56-NKG2C+ T-cell subsets, whose TCR beta-chain repertoires were profiled. Among the eight sequenced donors, seven were HCMV-seropositive and one was HCMV-seronegative. To restrict sorting to alphabetaTCR-expressing T cells, an anti-gammadeltaTCR antibody was added in several experiments. For five or six donors, the dominant CD3+CD56+NKG2C+ clonotypes were among the top 10 CD8+ clonotypes and accounted for roughly 1.0-7.5% of CD8+ T cells. Those dominant clonotypes were again the most abundant among CD3+CD56-NKG2C+ cells in a few donors, at about 28.3-65%. It remained unclear whether the expanded NKG2C-expressing T cell clones were specific for HCMV antigens. All eight donors whose samples were sequenced were randomly selected healthy volunteers, three of them men and five women. To determine HCMV serostatus, a commercial ELISA kit was used to detect HCMV-specific IgG in serum. For over five donors, bulk peripheral blood T-cell repertoires were also sequenced from unsorted PBMC. Reads were demultiplexed and grouped by UMI with MIGEC, and clonotypes were assembled and quantified with MiTCR. To exclude erroneous sequences, any TCR cDNA sequence not supported by at least two reads was discarded. The tcR package was used for downstream repertoire analysis, with clonotypes matched between fractions based on CDR3 nucleotide sequence plus V segment. Antigen specificity was annotated against VDJdb with VDJmatch, allowing one amino acid substitution in CDR3.

This sequence was found in a woman under 30 in good health. Source material: PBMCs. The V and J segments used are TRBV4-3 and TRBJ1-1, with no D gene named confidently. The CDR3 amino acid sequence is: CASSQRLMNTEAFF. The DNA is TGCGCCAGCAGCCAACGTCTTATGAACACTGAAGCTTTCTTT.